These 7 T cell receptor beta chains came from one sample sequenced in a study of CD8+ T cells in alopecia areata. Following extraction, RNA underwent reverse transcription to cDNA, which served as the sequencing template. Assay used: immunoSEQ multiplex PCR; TCRdb lists only in-frame clones, some missing. The repertoire includes about 150,000 clones, roughly 54% of them detected once, and around a sixth sits in the top ten. Described treatment: oral pan-JAK inhibitor, 5-10 mg twice daily. The sample was CD8+ T cells sorted from blood, taken at week 4, from a patient treated with tofacitinib. Source of these receptors: a human donor with alopecia areata.

This rearrangement joins TRBV27 to TRBJ2-5, with D tentatively TRBD2 (5 bases). This CDR3 is 15 amino acids long. V shed 6 bases and J shed 1 base, with 15 bases lying between them. In germline, CDR1 is MNHEY, CDR2 SMNVEV (reference sequence). The chain's CDR3 is CASSSTGSFQETQYF. CDR3 nucleotides: TGTGCCAGCAGCTCTACGGGGTCCTTCCAAGAGACCCAGTACTTC.

This chain connects TRBV27 to TRBJ2-5; D is uncertain. The V end was cut by 3 bases, the J end by 9 bases, with 20 bases between. CDR1 and CDR2 from the germline V gene are MNHEY and SMNVEV (reference sequence). This CDR3 has 15 amino acids. CDR3 region: CASSLTPQEIESQYF. The CDR3 DNA reads as TGTGCCAGCAGTTTGACCCCCCAAGAAATCGAGTCCCAGTACTTC.

This rearrangement joins TRBV30 to TRBJ2-3; tentative D call: TRBD1 (5 bases). V lost 0 bases to trimming and J lost 2 bases, with 9 bases between them. The CDR3 totals 14 residues. CDR1 is GTSNPN, CDR2 SVGIG, per germline (reference sequence). CDR3 coding DNA: TGTGCCTGGAGTGTATTGACAGTCACAGATACGCAGTATTTT. Translation gives CAWSVLTVTDTQYF.

The gene calls are TRBV5-6 and TRBJ1-1; no reliable D call. Germline loops: CDR1 SGHDT, CDR2 YYEEEE. This CDR3 is 13 amino acids long. Trimming shortened V by 4 bases and J by 1 base, and 8 bases separated the two germline ends. CDR3 in amino acids: CASSESPNTEAFF. CDR3 DNA: TGTGCCAGCAGCGAGAGTCCGAACACTGAAGCTTTCTTT.

This clone was seen a single time. The chain joins TRBV27 to TRBJ2-7; 7 bases align to TRBD1. The CDR3 runs 16 residues. CDR1 is MNHEY, CDR2 SMNVEV, per germline (reference sequence). V was clipped by 5 bases and J by 3 bases; unmatched bases: 13. CDR3 coding DNA: TGTGCCAGCAGTGAACAGGGGTTCTCGTTGCTCTACGAGCAGTACTTC. Its translation: CASSEQGFSLLYEQYF.

The chain recombines TRBV4-1 with TRBJ1-2; D call uncertain. The CDR3 runs to 16 residues. The germline V gene has CDR1 MGHRA and CDR2 YSYEKL. Between the trimmed V and J ends, which lost 0 bases and 5 bases, there was a span of 16 bases. CDR3 amino acids: CASSQDWEGSRYGYTF. The CDR3 coding sequence is TGCGCCAGCAGCCAAGATTGGGAGGGCTCGAGGTATGGCTACACCTTC.

The table lists this clone with a few counts. The chain uses TRBV2 and TRBJ1-1; D is ambiguous. V lost 6 bases, J lost 2 bases, and 13 bases lay in between. The CDR3 contains 14 residues. CDR1 SNHLY and CDR2 FYNNEI come from the germline V gene. Written as DNA, the CDR3 is TGTGCCAGCAGGCAGATTCGGGGAAACACTGAAGCTTTCTTT. It is translated as CASRQIRGNTEAFF.